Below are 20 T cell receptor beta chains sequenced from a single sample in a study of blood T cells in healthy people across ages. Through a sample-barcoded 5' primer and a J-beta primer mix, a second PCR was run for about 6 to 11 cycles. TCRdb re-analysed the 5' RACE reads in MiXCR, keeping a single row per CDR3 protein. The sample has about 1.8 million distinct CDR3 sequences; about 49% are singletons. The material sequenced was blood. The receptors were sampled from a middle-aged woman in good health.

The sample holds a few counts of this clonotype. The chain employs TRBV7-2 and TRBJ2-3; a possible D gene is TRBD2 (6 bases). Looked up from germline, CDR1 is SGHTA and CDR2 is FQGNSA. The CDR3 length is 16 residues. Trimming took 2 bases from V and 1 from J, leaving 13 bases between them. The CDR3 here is CASSLRVAGRTDTQYF. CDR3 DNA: TGTGCCAGCAGCTTAAGGGTGGCGGGACGCACAGATACGCAGTATTTT.

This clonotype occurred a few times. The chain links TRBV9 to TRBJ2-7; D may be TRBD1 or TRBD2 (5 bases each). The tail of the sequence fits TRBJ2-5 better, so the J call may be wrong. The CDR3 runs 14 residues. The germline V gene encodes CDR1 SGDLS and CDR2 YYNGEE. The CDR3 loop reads CASSRDGFQETQYF. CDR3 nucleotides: TGTGCCAGCAGCCGGGACGGATTCCAAGAGACCCAGTACTTC.

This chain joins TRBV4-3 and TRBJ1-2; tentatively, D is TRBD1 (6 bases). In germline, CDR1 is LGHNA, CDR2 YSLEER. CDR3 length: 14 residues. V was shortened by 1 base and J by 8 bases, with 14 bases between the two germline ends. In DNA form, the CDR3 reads TGCGCCAGCAGCCAAGGCACCGGGACAAAGGGCTACACCTTC. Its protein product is CASSQGTGTKGYTF.

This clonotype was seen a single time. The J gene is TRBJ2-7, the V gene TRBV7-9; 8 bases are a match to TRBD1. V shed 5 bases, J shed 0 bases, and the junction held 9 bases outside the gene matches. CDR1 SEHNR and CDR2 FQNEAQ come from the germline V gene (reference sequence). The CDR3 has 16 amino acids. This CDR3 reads CASSPARTGSSYEQYF. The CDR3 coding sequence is TGTGCCAGCAGCCCTGCGCGGACAGGGAGCTCCTACGAGCAGTACTTC.

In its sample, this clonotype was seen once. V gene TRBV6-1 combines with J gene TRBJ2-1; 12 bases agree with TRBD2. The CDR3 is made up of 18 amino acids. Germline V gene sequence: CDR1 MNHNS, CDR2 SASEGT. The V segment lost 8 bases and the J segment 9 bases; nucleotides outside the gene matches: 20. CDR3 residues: CASGIATSGGLGYGEQFF. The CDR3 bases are TGTGCCAGCGGGATAGCGACTAGCGGGGGCCTGGGATACGGTGAGCAGTTCTTC.

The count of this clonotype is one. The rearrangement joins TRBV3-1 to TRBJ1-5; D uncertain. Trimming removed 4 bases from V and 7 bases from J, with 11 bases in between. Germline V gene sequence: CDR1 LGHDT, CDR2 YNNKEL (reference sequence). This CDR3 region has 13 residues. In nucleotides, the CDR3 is TGTGCCAGCAGCCGCGGGAGGGCACAGCCCCAGCATTTT. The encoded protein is CASSRGRAQPQHF.

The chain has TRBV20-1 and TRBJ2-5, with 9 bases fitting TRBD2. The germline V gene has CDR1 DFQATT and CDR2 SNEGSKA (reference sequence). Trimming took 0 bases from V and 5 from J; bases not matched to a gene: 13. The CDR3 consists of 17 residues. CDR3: CSAREGGSGGSAETQYF. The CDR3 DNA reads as TGCAGTGCTAGAGAAGGCGGTAGCGGGGGAAGTGCGGAGACCCAGTACTTC.

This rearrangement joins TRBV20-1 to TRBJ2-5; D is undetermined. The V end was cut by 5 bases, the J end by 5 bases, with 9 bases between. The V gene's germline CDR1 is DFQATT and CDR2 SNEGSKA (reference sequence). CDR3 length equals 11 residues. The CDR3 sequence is CSAPSFETQYF. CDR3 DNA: TGCAGTGCTCCCAGCTTTGAGACCCAGTACTTC.

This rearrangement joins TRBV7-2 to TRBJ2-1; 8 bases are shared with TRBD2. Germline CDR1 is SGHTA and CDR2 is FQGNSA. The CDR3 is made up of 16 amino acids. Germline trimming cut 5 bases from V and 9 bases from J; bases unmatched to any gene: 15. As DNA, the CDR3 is TGTGCCAGCAGCCCAGCGGGGGTCCTGGCGCGTGGTGAGCAGTTCTTC. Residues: CASSPAGVLARGEQFF.

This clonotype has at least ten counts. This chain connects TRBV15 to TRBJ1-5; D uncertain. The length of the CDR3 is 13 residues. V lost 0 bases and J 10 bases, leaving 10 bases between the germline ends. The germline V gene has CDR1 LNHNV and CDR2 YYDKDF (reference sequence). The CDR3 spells CATSRDFISPQHF. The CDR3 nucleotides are TGTGCCACCAGCAGAGATTTTATCAGCCCCCAGCATTTT.

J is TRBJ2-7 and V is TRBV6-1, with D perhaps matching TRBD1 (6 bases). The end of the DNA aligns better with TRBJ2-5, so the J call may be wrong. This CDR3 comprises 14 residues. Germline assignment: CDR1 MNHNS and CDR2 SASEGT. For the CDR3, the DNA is TGTGCCAGCAGAGGGGGTGCCAGGGTTGAGACCCAGTACTTC. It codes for CASRGGARVETQYF.

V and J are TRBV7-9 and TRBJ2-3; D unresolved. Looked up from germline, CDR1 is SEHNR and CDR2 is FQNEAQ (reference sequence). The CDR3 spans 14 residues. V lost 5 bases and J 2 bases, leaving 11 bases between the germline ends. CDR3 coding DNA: TGTGCCAGCAGCGAAAGGCCAGCCACAGATACGCAGTATTTT. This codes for CASSERPATDTQYF.

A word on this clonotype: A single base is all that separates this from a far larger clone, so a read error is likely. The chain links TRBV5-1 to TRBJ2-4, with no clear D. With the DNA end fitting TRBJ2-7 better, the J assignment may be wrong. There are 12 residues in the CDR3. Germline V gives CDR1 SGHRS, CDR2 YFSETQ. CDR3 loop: CVSSLDPYEQYF. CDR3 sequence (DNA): TGCGTCAGCAGCTTGGACCCCTACGAGCAGTACTTC.

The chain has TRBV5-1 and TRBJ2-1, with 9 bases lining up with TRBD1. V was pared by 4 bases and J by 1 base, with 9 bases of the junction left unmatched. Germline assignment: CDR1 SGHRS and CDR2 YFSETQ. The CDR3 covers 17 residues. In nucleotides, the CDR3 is TGCGCCAGCAGCCCGGGGACAGGGCCTATTTCCTACAATGAGCAGTTCTTC. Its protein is CASSPGTGPISYNEQFF.

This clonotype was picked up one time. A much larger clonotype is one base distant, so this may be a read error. The CDR3 bases are TGTGCCAGCAGCAATGACAGGGTCGCAGATATGCAGTATTTT. Protein product: CASSNDRVADMQYF. The chain links TRBV6-2 or TRBV6-3 to TRBJ2-3, with 7 positions matching TRBD1. Germline CDR1 reads MNHEY; CDR2 reads SVGEGT. CDR3 length equals 14 residues.

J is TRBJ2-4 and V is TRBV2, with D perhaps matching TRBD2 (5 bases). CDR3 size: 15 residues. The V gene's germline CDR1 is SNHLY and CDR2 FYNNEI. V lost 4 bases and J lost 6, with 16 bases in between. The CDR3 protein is CASSVEARRRNIQYF. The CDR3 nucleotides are TGTGCCAGCAGTGTGGAGGCCCGTCGGAGAAACATTCAGTACTTC.

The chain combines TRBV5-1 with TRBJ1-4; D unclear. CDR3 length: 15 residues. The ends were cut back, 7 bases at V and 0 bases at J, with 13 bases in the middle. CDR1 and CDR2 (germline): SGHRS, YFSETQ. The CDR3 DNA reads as TGCGCCAGCCGCCCATCGGTTGCAACTAATGAAAAACTGTTTTTT. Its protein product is CASRPSVATNEKLFF.

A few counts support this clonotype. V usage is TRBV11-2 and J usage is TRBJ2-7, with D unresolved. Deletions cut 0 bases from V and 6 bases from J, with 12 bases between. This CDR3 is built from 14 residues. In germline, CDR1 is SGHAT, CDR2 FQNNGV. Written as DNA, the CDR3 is TGTGCCAGCAGCTTAGATCGTAGGTTCGGCGAGCAGTACTTC. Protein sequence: CASSLDRRFGEQYF.

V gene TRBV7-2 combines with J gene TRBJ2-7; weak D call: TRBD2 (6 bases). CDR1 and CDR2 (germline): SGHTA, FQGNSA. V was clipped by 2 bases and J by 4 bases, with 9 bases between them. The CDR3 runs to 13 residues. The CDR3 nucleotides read TGTGCCAGCAGCTTATTAGGGAGGTACGAGCAGTACTTC. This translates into CASSLLGRYEQYF. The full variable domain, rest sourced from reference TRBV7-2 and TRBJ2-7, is GAGVSQSPSNKVTEKGKDVELRCDPISGHTALYWYRQSLGQGLEFLIYFQGNSAPDKSGLPSDRFSAERTGGSVSTLTIQRTQQEDSAVYLCASSLLGRYEQYFGPGTRLTVT.

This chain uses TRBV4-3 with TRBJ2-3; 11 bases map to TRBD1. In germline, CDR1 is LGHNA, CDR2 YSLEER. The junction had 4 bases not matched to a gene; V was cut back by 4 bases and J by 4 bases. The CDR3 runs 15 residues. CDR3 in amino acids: CASSRGQGGPDTQYF. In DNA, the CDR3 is TGCGCCAGCAGCCGGGGACAGGGGGGCCCAGATACGCAGTATTTT.